These 18 T cell receptor beta chains share one sample of origin, sequenced in a study of blood T cell repertoires in COVID-19. Libraries were prepared by immunoSEQ multiplex PCR; TCRdb keeps only in-frame clonotypes and omits some of them. The sample carries tens of thousands of clones, about 80% recorded once. The specimen was peripheral blood. All receptors derive from a man over 45 with active or convalescent COVID-19.

This clone turned up a few times. J is TRBJ1-1 and V is TRBV5-6; perhaps TRBD1 as D (6 bases). Germline values: CDR1 SGHDT, CDR2 YYEEEE. V shed 5 bases and J shed 6 bases, with 14 bases lying between them. The CDR3 is made up of 13 amino acids. In DNA, the CDR3 is TGTGCCAGCAGAACAGGGTTTTTGGCTGAAGCTTTCTTT. Translating it yields CASRTGFLAEAFF. The full variable domain, its missing parts supplied by reference TRBV5-6 and TRBJ1-1, is DAGVTQSPTHLIKTRGQQVTLRCSPKSGHDTVSWYQQALGQGPQFIFQYYEEEERQRGNFPDRFSGHQFPNYSSELNVNALLLGDSALYLCASRTGFLAEAFFGQGTRLTVV.

This sequence joins TRBV16 and TRBJ2-3, with D possibly TRBD2 on 7 matching bases. The CDR3 has 15 amino acids. Trimming removed 7 bases at V and 0 bases at J, with 14 bases between. Germline assignment: CDR1 KGHSY and CDR2 FQNENV. The CDR3 spells CASTRGGLSTDTQYF. The CDR3 bases are TGTGCCAGCACTCGAGGGGGACTAAGCACAGATACGCAGTATTTT.

The chain combines TRBV19 with TRBJ2-3, with TRBD2 matching over 7 bases. This CDR3 spans 12 amino acids. With V trimmed by 8 bases and J by 2 bases, 1 base remained unmatched. CDR1 and CDR2 (germline): LNHDA, SQIVND (reference sequence). This CDR3 is CASGTNTDTQYF. The CDR3, as DNA: TGTGCCAGTGGGACTAACACAGATACGCAGTATTTT.

In its sample, this clone was seen a few times. The chain is built from TRBV18 and TRBJ1-4, with D possibly being TRBD1 (6 bases). Trimming took 6 bases from V and 6 from J, leaving 11 bases between them. The CDR3 loop spans 13 amino acids. Germline loops: CDR1 KGHSH, CDR2 LQKENI. The CDR3 loop reads CASSGGADEKLFF. In DNA, the CDR3 is TGTGCCAGCTCCGGGGGGGCAGATGAAAAACTGTTTTTT.

V gene TRBV7-3 combines with J gene TRBJ1-6; tentatively, D is TRBD1 (5 bases). V was clipped by 4 bases and J by 9 bases, with 16 bases between them. CDR1 and CDR2 from the germline V gene are SGHTA and FQGTGA. CDR3 size: 15 residues. CDR3 nucleotides: TGTGCCAGCAGCTCCGGGCCACGGGGGAGTTCACCCCTCCACTTT. It is translated as CASSSGPRGSSPLHF.

The V call is TRBV10-1, the J call TRBJ2-7; TRBD2 is a possible D gene (7 bases). V was pared by 2 bases and J by 2 bases, with 16 bases between. The CDR3 is 16 residues long. Germline loops: CDR1 WNHNN, CDR2 SYGVQD (reference sequence). The CDR3 coding sequence is TGCGCCAGCAGTGAGGTCCGGGGGGCCCTAACCTACGAGCAGTACTTC. It specifies CASSEVRGALTYEQYF.

The V call is TRBV7-9, the J call TRBJ2-1; TRBD2 aligns across 15 bases. Germline assignment: CDR1 SEHNR and CDR2 FQNEAQ (reference sequence). This CDR3 has 17 amino acids. V was clipped by 0 bases and J by 7 bases; unmatched bases: 4. Here the CDR3 reads CASSLAAGTSGGNEQFF. The CDR3 DNA reads as TGTGCCAGCAGCTTAGCGGCGGGGACTAGCGGGGGGAATGAGCAGTTCTTC.

This clone was detected only once. The J gene is TRBJ1-4, the V gene TRBV28; 9 bases are a match to TRBD1. Per germline, CDR1 MDHEN and CDR2 SYDVKM. CDR3 size: 17 residues. After removal of 6 bases from V and 8 bases from J, the junction contained 16 bases not matched to a gene. In DNA form, the CDR3 reads TGTGCCAGCAGGTCGGGACAGGGAGGGGAAAGTAACGAAAAACTGTTTTTT. Its translation is CASRSGQGGESNEKLFF.

The V call is TRBV5-6, the J call TRBJ1-2; D unresolved. This CDR3 contains 14 residues. The V gene's germline CDR1 is SGHDT and CDR2 YYEEEE. Between the trimmed V and J ends, which lost 1 base and 4 bases, there was a span of 11 bases. In DNA form, the CDR3 reads TGTGCCAGCAGCTTGATGGCCCGGAGCTATGGCTACACCTTC. Its translation is CASSLMARSYGYTF.

The rearrangement uses TRBV4-2 and TRBJ2-1; unclear D gene. Between the trimmed V and J ends, which lost 0 bases and 0 bases, there was a span of 15 bases. The CDR3 loop spans 18 amino acids. The germline gives CDR1 LGHNA, CDR2 YNFKEQ. The CDR3 bases are TGTGCCAGCAGCCAAGATCTCGACCGAGGTAACTCCTACAATGAGCAGTTCTTC. Amino acids: CASSQDLDRGNSYNEQFF.

J is TRBJ1-2 and V is TRBV20-1; no clear D. CDR3 length: 11 residues. Trimming removed 6 bases at V and 3 bases at J, with 8 bases between. CDR1 DFQATT and CDR2 SNEGSKA come from the germline V gene (reference sequence). In DNA form, the CDR3 reads TGCAGTGCGGTAGCGGACTATGGCTACACCTTC. The encoded protein is CSAVADYGYTF.

V is TRBV4-1 and J is TRBJ1-6; D perhaps matches TRBD1 (6 bases). Trimming took off 5 bases at V and 6 bases at J, with 20 bases between the two ends. The CDR3 is 17 amino acids. Germline CDR1 and CDR2: MGHRA and YSYEKL. The CDR3: CASSRETGQIFNSPLHF. CDR3 DNA: TGCGCCAGCAGCAGAGAAACCGGACAGATTTTTAATTCACCCCTCCACTTT.

V and J are TRBV19 and TRBJ1-2; D gene uncertain. V shed 0 bases and J shed 5 bases, with 7 bases lying between them. CDR1 and CDR2 from the germline V gene are LNHDA and SQIVND (reference sequence). This CDR3 comprises 13 residues. The DNA of the CDR3 is TGTGCCAGTAGTATAGATGGGGAGTATGGCTACACCTTC. Protein sequence: CASSIDGEYGYTF.

The chain links TRBV5-4 to TRBJ2-5; a possible D gene is TRBD1 (6 bases). This CDR3 comprises 15 residues. The V and J ends lost 4 bases and 5 bases respectively, with 18 bases between them. Germline CDR1 reads SGHNT; CDR2 reads YYREEE (reference sequence). The chain's CDR3 is CASSQGQGTVETQYF. The CDR3 DNA reads TGTGCCAGCAGCCAGGGACAAGGGACGGTGGAGACCCAGTACTTC.

This clone turned up a few times. The chain uses TRBV3-1 (or the pseudogene TRBV3-2) and TRBJ1-6; 8 nucleotides match TRBD1. The CDR3 has 15 residues. CDR1 and CDR2 from the germline V gene are LGHDT and YNNKEL (reference sequence). Trimming removed 4 bases from V and 7 bases from J; junction bases left unmatched: 6. The CDR3 reads CASSPRDRGNSPLHF. The CDR3 coding sequence is TGTGCCAGCAGCCCGCGTGACAGGGGAAATTCACCCCTCCACTTT.

V gene TRBV11-2 combines with J gene TRBJ1-4, with D possibly TRBD1 on 5 matching bases. This CDR3 contains 14 residues. CDR1 is SGHAT, CDR2 FQNNGV, per germline. The V gene lost 4 bases and the J gene lost 8 bases, with 14 bases spanning the gap. The CDR3 region is CASSSDSNGEKLFF. CDR3 in DNA: TGTGCCAGCAGCTCTGACAGTAATGGCGAAAAACTGTTTTTT.

This sequence joins TRBV19 and TRBJ2-5; 11 bases align to TRBD2. V was pared by 2 bases and J by 4 bases, with 3 bases of the junction left unmatched. From germline, CDR1 is LNHDA and CDR2 SQIVND (reference sequence). The CDR3 runs 15 residues. This chain's CDR3 is CASSIPGLAVETQYF. The CDR3 coding sequence is TGTGCCAGTAGTATACCGGGACTAGCGGTAGAGACCCAGTACTTC.

This clone came up a few times. Written as DNA, the CDR3 is TGTGCCAGCAGCCCCCACTTAACTAGCGGGGGAGGTGAGCAGTACTTC. As protein: CASSPHLTSGGGEQYF. The chain uses TRBV3-1 (or the pseudogene TRBV3-2) and TRBJ2-7; 11 positions match TRBD2. This CDR3 region has 16 residues. Looked up from germline, CDR1 is LGHDT and CDR2 is YNNKEL (reference sequence). V gave up 4 bases and J gave up 7 bases; unmatched junction bases: 12.